These T cell receptor beta chains were read from a single sample in a study of blood T cell repertoires in COVID-19. Clones were sequenced by immunoSEQ multiplex PCR, and TCRdb holds only the in-frame ones, with some missing. The repertoire holds roughly 140,000 clones, with about 80% as singletons. The sequenced material came from PBMCs or T cells enriched from blood (not recorded which). The receptors shown here come from a man between 45 and 60 years old who had recovered from COVID-19. Both conserved end residues are part of each CDR3. Each record gives: J gene, V gene, D gene, clone size, CDR3 protein, CDR3 DNA. D genes are given only for firm matches. Part of the rows lack a size; the others show once, few, many or a class for expanded clones.

TRBJ1-2	TRBV2	-	-	CASSHETGTTNYGYTF	TGTGCCAGCAGCCATGAAACCGGGACTACTAACTATGGCTACACCTTC
TRBJ2-7	TRBV7-2	-	-	CASSRTVISSYEQYF	TGTGCCAGCAGCCGGACAGTAATCAGCTCCTACGAGCAGTACTTC
TRBJ1-4	TRBV24-1	-	-	CATSPGRKKKLFF	TGTGCCACCAGCCCAGGGAGGAAAAAAAAACTGTTTTTT
TRBJ2-5	TRBV18	-	-	CASSPLDSAQQETQYF	TGTGCCAGCTCACCCCTGGACAGTGCCCAACAAGAGACCCAGTACTTC
TRBJ1-5	TRBV6-9	TRBD1	-	CASRGDRGGQPQHF	TGTGCCAGCAGGGGGGACAGGGGGGGTCAGCCCCAGCATTTT
TRBJ1-4	TRBV18	-	once	CASSPGPGRDEKLFF	TGTGCCAGCTCTCCCGGCCCCGGGAGGGATGAAAAACTGTTTTTT
TRBJ1-5	TRBV5-8	TRBD1	-	CASRQQGAWYQPQHF	TGTGCCAGCAGGCAACAGGGGGCTTGGTATCAGCCCCAGCATTTT
TRBJ2-1	TRBV5-1	TRBD2	-	CASSLTSGSSYNEQFF	TGCGCCAGCAGCTTGACTAGCGGGAGCTCCTACAATGAGCAGTTCTTC
TRBJ1-1	TRBV5-5	-	-	CASSFSWSVAEAFF	TGTGCCAGCAGCTTCAGCTGGAGTGTCGCTGAAGCTTTCTTT
TRBJ2-4	TRBV27	-	-	CASSLSGKNIQYF	TGTGCCAGCAGTTTATCCGGCAAAAACATTCAGTACTTC
TRBJ1-4	TRBV6-5	-	-	CASLGGGDEKLFF	TGTGCCAGCTTGGGAGGGGGAGATGAAAAACTGTTTTTT
TRBJ1-5	TRBV19	-	-	CASSNSRQPQHF	TGTGCCAGTAGTAACTCACGTCAGCCCCAGCATTTT
TRBJ1-2	TRBV6-6	TRBD1	-	CASSYSDRKGYGYTF	TGTGCCAGCAGTTACTCGGACAGGAAGGGCTATGGCTACACCTTC
TRBJ1-2	TRBV7-2	TRBD1	-	CASRPTGSYGYTF	TGTGCCAGCAGACCGACAGGGTCCTATGGCTACACCTTC
TRBJ2-7	TRBV7-2	TRBD1	-	CASSSRTGASYEQYF	TGTGCCAGCAGCTCGCGGACAGGGGCCTCCTACGAGCAGTACTTC
TRBJ2-5	TRBV2	TRBD1	few	CASNQQGAGETQYF	TGTGCCAGCAACCAACAGGGGGCAGGGGAGACCCAGTACTTC
TRBJ1-2	TRBV19	TRBD1	-	CASSPWTGDYGYTF	TGTGCCAGTAGTCCCTGGACAGGGGACTATGGCTACACCTTC
TRBJ1-2	TRBV15	TRBD1	-	CATSRGTGDYGYTF	TGTGCCACCAGCAGAGGTACAGGGGATTATGGCTACACCTTC
TRBJ2-5	TRBV4-2	TRBD1	-	CASSQDGGQVGETQYF	TGTGCCAGCAGCCAAGATGGGGGACAGGTCGGGGAGACCCAGTACTTC
TRBJ1-5	TRBV6-6	TRBD1	-	CASSHGQGVGQPQHF	TGTGCCAGCAGCCACGGACAGGGGGTTGGTCAGCCCCAGCATTTT
TRBJ2-5	TRBV27	TRBD2	-	CASSIRAGGLQETQYF	TGTGCCAGCAGTATCAGGGCGGGGGGCCTCCAAGAGACCCAGTACTTC
TRBJ1-1	TRBV5-1	-	many	CASTGEGVGGTEAFF	TGCGCCAGCACCGGAGAGGGCGTCGGTGGCACTGAAGCTTTCTTT
TRBJ2-6	TRBV4-2	TRBD1	-	CASSQGGDRGRSGANVLTF	TGTGCCAGCAGCCAAGGGGGGGACAGGGGGCGGTCTGGGGCCAACGTCCTGACTTTC
TRBJ2-1	TRBV2	-	-	CASLMGAYNEQFF	TGTGCCAGCCTTATGGGAGCCTACAATGAGCAGTTCTTC
TRBJ2-7	TRBV7-2	TRBD1	once	CASSVFGGQGNYEQYF	TGTGCCAGCAGCGTATTTGGGGGACAGGGTAATTACGAGCAGTACTTC
TRBJ2-2	TRBV27	TRBD1	few	CASGDRADTGELFF	TGTGCCAGCGGGGACAGGGCTGACACCGGGGAGCTGTTTTTT
TRBJ2-1	TRBV4-2	-	-	CASSQDRESYNEQFF	TGTGCCAGCAGCCAAGACCGGGAGAGCTACAATGAGCAGTTCTTC
TRBJ1-5	TRBV30	-	-	CAWSGSSSNQPQHF	TGTGCCTGGAGTGGTAGTTCGAGCAATCAGCCCCAGCATTTT
TRBJ2-3	TRBV4-3	TRBD1	-	CASSSRDSRTDTQYF	TGCGCCAGCAGCTCCCGGGACAGTCGCACAGATACGCAGTATTTT
TRBJ2-1	TRBV18	TRBD2	-	CASSTLAGDDNEQFF	TGTGCCAGCTCAACCCTAGCGGGAGATGACAATGAGCAGTTCTTC
TRBJ1-2	TRBV7-2	-	-	CASSLSQNYGYTF	TGTGCCAGCAGCTTAAGTCAGAACTATGGCTACACCTTC
TRBJ1-6	TRBV30	-	many	CAWSDRVGSPLHF	TGTGCCTGGAGTGACAGGGTGGGGTCACCCCTCCACTTT
TRBJ1-2	TRBV19	-	-	CASTDRPSGGYTF	TGTGCCAGTACCGACAGGCCCTCGGGTGGCTACACCTTC
TRBJ2-7	TRBV7-2	-	-	CASSREPRIYEQYF	TGTGCCAGCAGTCGTGAGCCCAGGATCTACGAGCAGTACTTC
TRBJ2-6	TRBV7-3	-	-	CASSLTPSSGANVLTF	TGTGCCAGCAGCTTAACGCCCAGCTCTGGGGCCAACGTCCTGACTTTC
TRBJ1-1	TRBV5-5	TRBD1	-	CASRLGQGTNTEAFF	TGTGCCAGCAGATTGGGACAGGGGACAAACACTGAAGCTTTCTTT
TRBJ1-3	TRBV25-1	-	-	CASSESRVAGNTIYF	TGTGCCAGCAGTGAGTCCAGGGTGGCTGGAAACACCATATATTTT
TRBJ1-1	TRBV7-6	-	few	CASSPRQVRGTEAFF	TGTGCCAGCAGCCCCCGGCAGGTCAGGGGCACTGAAGCTTTCTTT
TRBJ1-6	TRBV15	TRBD1	-	CATSRGGTGNSPLHF	TGTGCCACCAGCAGAGGAGGGACAGGGAATTCACCCCTCCACTTT
TRBJ2-6	TRBV6-4	TRBD2	-	CASSPGTTFGANVLTF	TGTGCCAGCAGCCCCGGGACTACCTTTGGGGCCAACGTCCTGACTTTC